This T cell receptor (beta chain) was found in a study of cytotoxic CD8 clonotypes in ibrutinib-treated CLL. The CDR3 loop spans 16 amino acids. Looked up from germline, CDR1 is LGHNA and CDR2 is YNFKEQ. Unmatched junction bases numbered 7, after V lost 4 bases and J lost 2 bases. PBMCs were cryopreserved, and 1.5 to 2 micrograms of genomic DNA from them went into TCR beta libraries. Study-wide results and caveats: Public clonotypes were uncommon and contracted or stayed stable on treatment. Higher clonality was seen at ibrutinib response and a return toward baseline at progression. Clonality correlated strongly with circulating CD8+ T cells and exceeded age-matched healthy donors at baseline.

Libraries were prepared by immunoSEQ multiplex PCR; TCRdb keeps only in-frame clonotypes and omits some of them. The table lists approximately 47,000 clones, 60% to 80% of them singletons. As to this clone: Antigen: not known.

This receptor was taken from a human donor with chronic lymphocytic leukemia. The source was PBMCs, collected after 24 months of ibrutinib treatment. The genes are TRBV4-2 and TRBJ2-1; 8 nucleotides match TRBD2. CDR3 protein: CASSLTGGLTYNEQFF. In nucleotides, the CDR3 is TGTGCCAGCAGCCTGACGGGGGGGCTCACCTACAATGAGCAGTTCTTC.